This TCR beta chain was recovered during a study of shared T cell receptors in the human thymus. The data were produced by immunoSEQ multiplex PCR, yet TCRdb's version contains in-frame clones alone and is incomplete. The sample lists hundreds of thousands of clones, over 75% occurring once. This CDR3 spans 15 amino acids. V was trimmed by 2 bases and J by 1 base, leaving 12 bases between them. The germline CDR1 and CDR2 sequences are SGDLS and YYNGEE. This sample also appeared in a second study, on human thymus T cells. That source notes: Biased V and J segment usage appeared in thymus and peripheral blood. There were highly overlapping thymic repertoires among unrelated individuals, as related research reported.

Sequenced: thymocytes. The genes are TRBV9 and TRBJ2-5; D might be TRBD2 (6 bases). This receptor was identified in a boy in the first two years of life with a congenital heart defect. The CDR3 coding sequence is TGTGCCAGCAGCGTTGGGTGGGAGGTCCAAGAGACCCAGTACTTC. Encoded protein: CASSVGWEVQETQYF.